This paragraph covers one T cell receptor beta chain sequence. The sample belongs to a study of blood T cell repertoires in COVID-19. As for the study in general: Italy, Spain and the United States were the sources of the convalescent and acute COVID-19 samples.

In the original workflow: Estimates of nucleated cell counts were drawn from the amplification of reference gene primers. Clones were read by immunoSEQ multiplex PCR, and TCRdb kept only the in-frame ones, dropping some. Clone size and V and J calls were adopted from that table, with D and trimming inferred from the DNA. The table includes hundreds of thousands of clones, 87% detected once. Germline V gene sequence: CDR1 LGHNA, CDR2 YSLEER. V trimming: 0 bases; J trimming: 3 bases; junction bases outside the gene matches: 5. CDR3 length equals 17 residues. The sequenced sample consisted of peripheral blood. This chain links TRBV4-3 with TRBJ2-3, with 11 bases aligning to TRBD2. The source is a man younger than 30 with active or convalescent COVID-19. The CDR3 nucleotides are TGCGCCAGCAGCCAAGATCTTCTAGCGGGAGGAACAGATACGCAGTATTTT. Its translation is CASSQDLLAGGTDTQYF.